This record looks at one T cell receptor (beta chain) sequence and its context. Its target is unknown. A far larger clone is just one base off, so this is likely a read error. Germline V lookup: CDR1 SNHLY, CDR2 FYNNEI. The CDR3 length is 14 residues. Data came from immunoSEQ multiplex PCR; TCRdb stores just in-frame clones and leaves some out. The sample shows approximately 100 clones, about 48% of them seen only once. This specimen comes from a study of T cells in narcolepsy. Study results and caveats: Healthy controls reportedly lacked the autoreactive clonotypes serially found in patients' blood. Autoreactive HCRT-specific and TRIB2-specific clonotypes were marked in same-patient CSF-versus-blood CD4+ comparisons.

The sequenced material came from cultured CD8+ T cells from cerebrospinal fluid. The sequence came from a human donor with narcolepsy. The rearrangement links TRBV2 to TRBJ2-2; D tentatively reads TRBD1 or TRBD2 (6 bases each). Written as DNA, the CDR3 is TGTGTCAGCAGTGAGGGGGGAGGCACCGGGGAGCTGTTTTTT. It is translated as CVSSEGGGTGELFF.